This T cell receptor beta chain was recovered during a study of T cells in localized non-small cell lung cancer. Study-level findings and limits: Multi-region tumor sequencing was not done, so intratumor heterogeneity could not be excluded.

The CDR3 has 14 residues. From germline, CDR1 is SGHAT and CDR2 FQNNGV. The V end lost 3 bases, the J end lost 7 bases, and 13 bases lay between the germline ends. Regarding this clone: The antigen is unknown.

TCRdb's copy holds only in-frame clones and misses some; the assay was immunoSEQ multiplex PCR. The sample has around 35,000 clones; 80% are singletons. This TCR came from a male donor aged 60 or over with stage III squamous cell lung carcinoma. The rearrangement joins TRBV11-2 to TRBJ2-1; D is perhaps TRBD1 or TRBD2 (5 bases each). The material sequenced was peripheral blood, taken before any cancer treatment. The CDR3 reads CASSFPGLGNEQFF. The CDR3 nucleotides read TGTGCCAGCAGCTTCCCGGGGCTCGGAAATGAGCAGTTCTTC.